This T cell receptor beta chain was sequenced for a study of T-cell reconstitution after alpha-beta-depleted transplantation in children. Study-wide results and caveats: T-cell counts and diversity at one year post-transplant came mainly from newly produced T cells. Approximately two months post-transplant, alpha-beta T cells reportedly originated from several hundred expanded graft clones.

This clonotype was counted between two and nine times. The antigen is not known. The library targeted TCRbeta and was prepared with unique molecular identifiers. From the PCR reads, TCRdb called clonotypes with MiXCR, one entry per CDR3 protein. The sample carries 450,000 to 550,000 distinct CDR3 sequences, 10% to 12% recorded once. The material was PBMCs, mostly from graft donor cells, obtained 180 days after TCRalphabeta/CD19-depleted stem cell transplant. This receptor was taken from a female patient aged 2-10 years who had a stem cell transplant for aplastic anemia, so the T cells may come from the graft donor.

This CDR3 reads CSARLLKGRITEAFF. The CDR3 coding sequence is TGCAGTGCTAGATTACTAAAGGGGCGCATCACTGAAGCTTTCTTT. The genes are TRBV20-1 and TRBJ1-1, with D perhaps matching TRBD1 (5 bases). V lost 2 bases and J lost 4, with 17 bases in between. Germline values: CDR1 DFQATT, CDR2 SNEGSKA (reference sequence). CDR3 length: 15 amino acids.